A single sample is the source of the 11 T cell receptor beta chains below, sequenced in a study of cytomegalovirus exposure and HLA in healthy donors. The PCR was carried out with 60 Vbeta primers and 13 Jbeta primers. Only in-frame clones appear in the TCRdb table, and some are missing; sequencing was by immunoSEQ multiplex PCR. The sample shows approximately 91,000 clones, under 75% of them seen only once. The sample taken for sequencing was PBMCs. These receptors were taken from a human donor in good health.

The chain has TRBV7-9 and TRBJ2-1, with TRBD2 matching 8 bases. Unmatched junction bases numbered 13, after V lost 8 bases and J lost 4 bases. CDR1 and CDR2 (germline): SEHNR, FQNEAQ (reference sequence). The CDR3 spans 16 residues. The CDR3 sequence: CASRPKSGGLYNEQFF. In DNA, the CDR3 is TGTGCCAGCCGTCCAAAGAGCGGGGGCCTTTACAATGAGCAGTTCTTC. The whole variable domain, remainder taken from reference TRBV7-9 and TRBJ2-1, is DTGVSQNPRHKITKRGQNVTFRCDPISEHNRLYWYRQTLGQGPEFLTYFQNEAQLEKSRLLSDRFSAERPKGSFSTLEIQRTEQGDSAMYLCASRPKSGGLYNEQFFGPGTRLTVL.

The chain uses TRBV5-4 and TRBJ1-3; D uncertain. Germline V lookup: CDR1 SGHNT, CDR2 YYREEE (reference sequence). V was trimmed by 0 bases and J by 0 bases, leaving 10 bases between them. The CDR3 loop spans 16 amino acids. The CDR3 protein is CASSLGKSGSGNTIYF. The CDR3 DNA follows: TGTGCCAGCAGCTTGGGGAAATCGGGCTCTGGAAACACCATATATTTT.

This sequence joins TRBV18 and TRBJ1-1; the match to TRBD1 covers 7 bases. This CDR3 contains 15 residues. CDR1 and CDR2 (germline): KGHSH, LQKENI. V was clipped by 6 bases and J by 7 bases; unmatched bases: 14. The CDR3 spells CASSPRTGHEGEAFF. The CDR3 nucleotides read TGTGCCAGCTCCCCGAGGACAGGCCACGAAGGTGAAGCTTTCTTT. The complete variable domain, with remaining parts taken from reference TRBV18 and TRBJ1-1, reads NAGVMQNPRHLVRRRGQEARLRCSPMKGHSHVYWYRQLPEEGLKFMVYLQKENIIDESGMPKERFSAEFPKEGPSILRIQQVVRGDSAAYFCASSPRTGHEGEAFFGQGTRLTVV.

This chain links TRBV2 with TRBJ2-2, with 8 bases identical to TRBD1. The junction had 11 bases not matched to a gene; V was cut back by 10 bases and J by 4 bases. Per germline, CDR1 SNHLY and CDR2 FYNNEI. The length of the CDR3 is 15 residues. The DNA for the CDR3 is TGTGCCACCTCTCGGCAGGGGGCTCGCACCGGGGAGCTGTTTTTT. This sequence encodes CATSRQGARTGELFF.

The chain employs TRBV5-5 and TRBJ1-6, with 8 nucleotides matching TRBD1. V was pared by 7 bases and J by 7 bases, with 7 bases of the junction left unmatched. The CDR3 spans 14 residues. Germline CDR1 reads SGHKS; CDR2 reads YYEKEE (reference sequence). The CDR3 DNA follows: TGTGCCAGCGGATTAGGGGACAGGAATTCACCCCTCCACTTT. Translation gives CASGLGDRNSPLHF.

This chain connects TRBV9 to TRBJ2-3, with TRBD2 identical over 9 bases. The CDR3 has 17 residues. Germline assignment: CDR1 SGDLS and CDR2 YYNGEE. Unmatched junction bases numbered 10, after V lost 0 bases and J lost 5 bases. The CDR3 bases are TGTGCCAGCAGCGTAGAGGGTCTAGCGGGGTTGGGAGATACGCAGTATTTT. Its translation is CASSVEGLAGLGDTQYF.

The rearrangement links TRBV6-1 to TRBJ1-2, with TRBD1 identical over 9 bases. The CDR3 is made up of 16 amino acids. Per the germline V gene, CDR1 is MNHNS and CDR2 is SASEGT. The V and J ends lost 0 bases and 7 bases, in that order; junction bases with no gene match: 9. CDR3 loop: CASSEAGTGLFRGYTF. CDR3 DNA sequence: TGTGCCAGCAGTGAAGCAGGGACAGGGTTATTCCGTGGCTACACCTTC.

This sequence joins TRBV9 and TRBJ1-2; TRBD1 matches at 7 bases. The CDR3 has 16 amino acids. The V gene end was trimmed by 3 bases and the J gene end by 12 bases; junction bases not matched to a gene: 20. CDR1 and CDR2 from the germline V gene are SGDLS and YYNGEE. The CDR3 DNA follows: TGTGCCAGCAGCGCGAGCCTGCGGGACAGCTTTTCTCCTGACACCTTC. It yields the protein CASSASLRDSFSPDTF. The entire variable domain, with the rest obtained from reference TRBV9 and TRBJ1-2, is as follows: DSGVTQTPKHLITATGQRVTLRCSPRSGDLSVYWYQQSLDQGLQFLIQYYNGEERAKGNILERFSAQQFPDLHSELNLSSLELGDSALYFCASSASLRDSFSPDTFGSGTRLTVV.

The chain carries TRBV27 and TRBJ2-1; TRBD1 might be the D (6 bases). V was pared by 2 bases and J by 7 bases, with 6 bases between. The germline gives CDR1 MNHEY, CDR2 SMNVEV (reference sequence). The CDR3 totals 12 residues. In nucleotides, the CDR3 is TGTGCCAGCAGTTTACAGGGGAATGAGCAGTTCTTC. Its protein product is CASSLQGNEQFF.

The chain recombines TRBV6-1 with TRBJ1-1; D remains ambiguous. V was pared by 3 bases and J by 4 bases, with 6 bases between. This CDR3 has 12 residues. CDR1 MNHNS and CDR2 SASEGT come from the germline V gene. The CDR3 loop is CASSERTTEAFF. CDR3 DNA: TGTGCCAGCAGTGAGCGTACCACTGAAGCTTTCTTT.

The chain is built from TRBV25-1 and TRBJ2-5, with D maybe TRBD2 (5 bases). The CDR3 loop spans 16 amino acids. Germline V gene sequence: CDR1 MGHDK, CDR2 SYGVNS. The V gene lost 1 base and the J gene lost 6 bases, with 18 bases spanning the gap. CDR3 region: CASSEWTGQNSQTQYF. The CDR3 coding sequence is TGTGCCAGCAGTGAATGGACTGGCCAAAATTCCCAGACCCAGTACTTC.